Given below is one T cell receptor beta chain in context. Its specificity is unknown. The data are from a study of cytomegalovirus exposure and HLA in healthy donors. Researchers ran the PCR with 60 Vbeta and 13 Jbeta primers. Repertoires were generated with immunoSEQ multiplex PCR, while TCRdb's copy carries only in-frame clones and drops some. The profile shows 250,000 to 300,000 clones, almost 85% of them singletons. Regarding the study as a whole: Within an earlier analysis, most TCR beta V segments proved productive either about 87% or about 30% of the time. One later analysis reportedly identified an Asian-associated ancestry cluster that showed fewer N-insertions than the roughly 720-donor mean. With later analysis, a missense DCLRE1C variant became linked to TCR beta V- and J-gene trimming.

The material sequenced was PBMCs. The source is a woman between 40 and 55 years old in good health and CMV-seropositive.

CDR3 DNA sequence: TGTGCCTGGAGTTCAGTAGGGGTAGTGTCTGGGGCCAACGTCCTGACTTTC. Protein product: CAWSSVGVVSGANVLTF. The V and J genes are TRBV30 and TRBJ2-6; D may be TRBD1 (5 bases). The germline gives CDR1 GTSNPN, CDR2 SVGIG (reference sequence). This CDR3 contains 17 residues. The V end lost 2 bases, the J end lost 1 base, and 15 bases lay between the germline ends.